This is a list of T cell receptor beta chains from one sample in a study of cytomegalovirus exposure and HLA in healthy donors. Only in-frame clones appear in the TCRdb table, and some are missing; sequencing was by immunoSEQ multiplex PCR. The profile shows about 51,000 clones, around 81% of them singletons. The material sequenced was PBMCs. These receptors were taken from a boy younger than 18 in good health and CMV-seropositive. Both conserved end residues are part of each CDR3. The D gene is left open where the match is weak. Expanded clones are given a class, and other clones once, few, many or no size at all.

clone_size	j_call	d_call	v_call	cdr3_nt	cdr3_aa
few	TRBJ2-3	TRBD2	TRBV6-5	TGTGCCAGCAGTTCCTGGACTAGTTCAGATACGCAGTATTTT	CASSSWTSSDTQYF
-	TRBJ2-7	TRBD2	TRBV6-1	TGTGCCAGCACGGACGGTGGGACTAGCGTGTACGAGCAGTACTTC	CASTDGGTSVYEQYF
-	TRBJ2-7	-	TRBV9	TGTGCCAGCAGCGTCTCCGACAGTGCACGCAACGAGCAGTACTTC	CASSVSDSARNEQYF
-	TRBJ2-7	TRBD1	TRBV2	TGTGCCAGCACTCCGGGACAGGGCCCCTACGAGCAGTACTTC	CASTPGQGPYEQYF
-	TRBJ2-7	-	TRBV5-5	TGTGCCAGCAGCTTGCGAGACTATTTTTACGAGCAGTACTTC	CASSLRDYFYEQYF
-	TRBJ2-5	-	TRBV9	TGTGCCAGCAGCACGGGACAATTCCAAGAGACCCAGTACTTC	CASSTGQFQETQYF
-	TRBJ1-1	-	TRBV4-1	TGCGCCAGCAACTTTCGAGGCAGTTTGAACACTGAAGCTTTCTTT	CASNFRGSLNTEAFF
-	TRBJ1-1	-	TRBV7-3	TGTGCCAGCAACTTACGTGGAGAGTCTGTAGCTTTCTTT	CASNLRGESVAFF
-	TRBJ2-6	TRBD1	TRBV11-1	TGTGCCAGCAGCTCGGGGGACAGGGTGACCAACGTCCTGACTTTC	CASSSGDRVTNVLTF
-	TRBJ2-2	TRBD1	TRBV5-4	TGTGCCAGCAGCGTACAGGGGACCGGGGAGCTGTTTTTT	CASSVQGTGELFF
-	TRBJ1-4	-	TRBV4-1	TGCGCCAGCAGCCTGCAGGCAACTAATGAAAAACTGTTTTTT	CASSLQATNEKLFF
few	TRBJ2-7	-	TRBV9	TGTGCCAGCAGGAGGGGGACGGGCTTATGTGAGCAGTACTTC	CASRRGTGLCEQYF
-	TRBJ2-6	-	TRBV7-9	TGTGCCAGCAGCTATACCGGGGGCTCTGGGGCCAACGTCCTGACTTTC	CASSYTGGSGANVLTF
-	TRBJ2-2	TRBD1	TRBV9	TGTGCCAGCAGCCCCAGCGGGACAGGGAACCCAAAATCGGTCACCGGGGAGCTGTTTTTT	CASSPSGTGNPKSVTGELFF
-	TRBJ2-1	TRBD1	TRBV4-2	TGTGCCAGCAGCCAACCGGGACAGGGGACAAACAATGAGCAGTTCTTC	CASSQPGQGTNNEQFF
-	TRBJ1-1	-	TRBV7-9	TGTTCCAGCAGCTTGGTCCGGACTGAAGCTTTCTTT	CSSSLVRTEAFF
-	TRBJ2-5	TRBD2	TRBV4-1	TGCGCCAGCAGCCTTTTAGCGGGGGGGCTTCAAGAGACCCAGTACTTC	CASSLLAGGLQETQYF
-	TRBJ1-6	TRBD1	TRBV13	TGTGCCAGCAGCTCAGGACAGGGGAGCTCCTATAATTCACCCCTCCACTTT	CASSSGQGSSYNSPLHF
once	TRBJ1-3	TRBD1	TRBV6-5	TGTGCCAGCAACCCCGGGACAGCTGCTGGGAACACCATATATTTT	CASNPGTAAGNTIYF
-	TRBJ2-7	-	TRBV5-6	TGTGCCAGCAGCCCTACTTTCGGGAGAGAATGGTACGAGCAGTACTTC	CASSPTFGREWYEQYF
-	TRBJ2-7	TRBD1	TRBV4-2	TGTGCCAGCAGCCAAGAAGGGGACAGGGGCTACGAGCAGTACTTC	CASSQEGDRGYEQYF
-	TRBJ2-1	TRBD2	TRBV5-1	TGCGCCAGCAGCTTGGCCGGTTATCTGGGACTAGCGGGGGCTAGCTCCTACAATGAGCAGTTCTTC	CASSLAGYLGLAGASSYNEQFF
-	TRBJ2-7	TRBD1	TRBV29-1	TGCAGCGTCGGACAGGGGGGGTCCGAGCAGTACTTC	CSVGQGGSEQYF
few	TRBJ2-4	TRBD1	TRBV19	TGTGCCAGTACCAGGACAACAGGGGGAACGAACATTCAGTACTTC	CASTRTTGGTNIQYF
-	TRBJ1-1	-	TRBV27	TGTGCCAGCAGTTTCTCGGGAAATACCTTAAGTTACTCTGAAGCTTTCTTT	CASSFSGNTLSYSEAFF
few	TRBJ1-5	-	TRBV2	TGTGCCAGCAGTTTGGGGACACCTCTTTATCAGCCCCAGCATTTT	CASSLGTPLYQPQHF
-	TRBJ1-1	-	TRBV29-1	TGCAGCGCGGGGACTTTGAACACTGAAGCTTTCTTT	CSAGTLNTEAFF
-	TRBJ2-1	-	TRBV5-1	TGCGCCAGCAGCTTGGCAGGGTTTAGAGATGAGCAGTTCTTC	CASSLAGFRDEQFF
-	TRBJ2-3	TRBD1	TRBV19	TGTGCCAGTAGTATAAACTCCGGGACAGATATCGCAGATACGCAGTATTTT	CASSINSGTDIADTQYF
-	TRBJ2-3	-	TRBV2	TGTGCCAGCAGTGCGTTTCGGGAGGACAGACGCCCCAGGGATACGCAGTATTTT	CASSAFREDRRPRDTQYF
-	TRBJ2-7	-	TRBV4-1	TGCGCCAGCAGCTCCTTATGGGGCGAGCAGTACTTC	CASSSLWGEQYF
-	TRBJ2-4	-	TRBV2	TGTGCCAGCAGTGAAACTGACAGTAAAAACATTCAGTACTTC	CASSETDSKNIQYF
few	TRBJ1-1	-	TRBV19	TGTGCTTCTTCCTCGCCGTGGGGAGGCACTGAAGCTTTCTTT	CASSSPWGGTEAFF
-	TRBJ2-3	TRBD2	TRBV9	TGTGCCAGCAGCGGACTAGCGGGGGGGCCGAGCACAGATACGCAGTATTTT	CASSGLAGGPSTDTQYF
-	TRBJ1-6	-	TRBV27	TGTGCCAGCGCAAAGTTGGGCGGGCGGGATTTTAATTCACCCCTCCACTTT	CASAKLGGRDFNSPLHF
-	TRBJ2-1	-	TRBV7-6	TGTGCCAGCAGCCTCTCAGACAATGAGCAGTTCTTC	CASSLSDNEQFF
-	TRBJ2-7	-	TRBV21-1	TGTGCCAGCAGCAATCGTTCGAGGGGACAGGGGGCCCAAACTTCCTACGAGCAGTACTTC	CASSNRSRGQGAQTSYEQYF
-	TRBJ1-1	TRBD1	TRBV7-2	TGTGCCAGCAGCTGGGTACAGGGGGCCACTGAAGCTTTCTTT	CASSWVQGATEAFF
-	TRBJ2-5	TRBD2	TRBV28	TGTGCCAGCAGTGACCCGACTAGCGGTCGGGTTGTGACCCAGTACTTC	CASSDPTSGRVVTQYF
-	TRBJ1-1	-	TRBV2	TGTGCCAGCGCGGTTCAGGGCTTGAACACTGAAGCTTTCTTT	CASAVQGLNTEAFF
-	TRBJ2-5	-	TRBV5-1	TGCGCCAGCAGCTTGGGGACAGAAGAGACCCAGTACTTC	CASSLGTEETQYF
-	TRBJ2-6	-	TRBV5-1	TGCGCCAGCAGCTTTGGTCGGGGACTGGATCTCTCTGGGGCCAACGTCCTGACTTTC	CASSFGRGLDLSGANVLTF
-	TRBJ2-7	-	TRBV5-1	TGCGCCAGCAGCTTAGACAGGCACTACGAGCAGTACTTC	CASSLDRHYEQYF
few	TRBJ1-4	-	TRBV5-1	TGCGCCAGCTCGGTAGCGTATCACTCCGATAATGAAAAACTGTTTTTT	CASSVAYHSDNEKLFF
-	TRBJ2-7	-	TRBV7-8	TGTGCCAGCAGCTCCGTACTTCAGGGCTACGAGCAGTACTTC	CASSSVLQGYEQYF
-	TRBJ1-1	TRBD1	TRBV18	TGTGCCAGCTCACGGGACAGGGACGCGGCTTTCTTT	CASSRDRDAAFF
-	TRBJ1-2	TRBD1	TRBV6-1	TGTGCCAGCAGTGGGGCTACCGGGACAGGGGTGGTCGGCTACACCTTC	CASSGATGTGVVGYTF
-	TRBJ1-4	-	TRBV6-1	TGTGCCAGCAGTGTGGGGGAGGTTTGGGAAAAACTGTTTTTT	CASSVGEVWEKLFF
-	TRBJ1-6	-	TRBV15	TGTGCCACCAGCAGAGTAGGCGGGGCCGTAAGTCGGTTCTCACCCCTCCACTTT	CATSRVGGAVSRFSPLHF
-	TRBJ1-1	-	TRBV5-5	TGTGCCAGCAGCTTGGGGCAGGGGATCATTGAAGCTTTCTTT	CASSLGQGIIEAFF
once	TRBJ1-2	-	TRBV18	TGTGCCAGCTCGCGGGGCCGCGAAGGCTACACCTTC	CASSRGREGYTF
few	TRBJ2-5	TRBD2	TRBV5-6	TGTGCCAGCAGCTTGTGGCGGGGGGCCGTGGAGACCCAGTACTTC	CASSLWRGAVETQYF
-	TRBJ2-1	-	TRBV6-1	TGTGCCAGCAGTGAAGGGCGGGAGCAGTTCTTC	CASSEGREQFF
-	TRBJ2-5	-	TRBV27	TGTGCCAGCAGTTCAGGGAGCGGGGAGACCCAGTACTTC	CASSSGSGETQYF